This T cell receptor (beta chain) was recorded in a study of CD8 T cells in Susac syndrome. Study-level findings and limits: The study's TCR sequencing and HLA analysis drew on a certain number of individuals. That number was acknowledged as relatively small.

A remark on this clonotype: Its antigen is as yet unknown.

It was negative isolation that provided the CD8+ and CD4+ T cells, whereas TEMRA cells were enriched by FACS. Reverse transcription of roughly 0.5 to 1 ug RNA was performed with random hexamers. An immunoSEQ multiplex PCR amplified TCR beta CDR3 over 54 Vbeta and 13 Jbeta. TCRdb itself ran the immunoSEQ multiplex PCR reads through MiXCR, one entry per CDR3 protein. The sample includes approximately 120,000 distinct CDR3 sequences, 90% to 95% of them seen just once. The sequencing input was CD8+ T cells from PBMCs. This TCR was sampled from a human donor with multiple sclerosis.

CDR3 sequence (DNA): TGCAGTGCTAGAGATCTTATAAATCAGCCCCAGCATTTT. This encodes CSARDLINQPQHF. This chain uses TRBV20-1 with TRBJ1-5; no definite D call. The CDR3 is 13 amino acids. Trimming took 0 bases from V and 4 from J, leaving 7 bases between them. Germline assignment: CDR1 DFQATT and CDR2 SNEGSKA (reference sequence).